These T cell receptor beta chains were read from a single sample in a study of T cell repertoires in cytomegalovirus infection. Their antigens are not known. TCRdb recomputed calls from the reads with MiXCR, one row per CDR3 protein. The sample has around 430,000 distinct CDR3 sequences, roughly 42% seen once. The sequencing used cultured PBMCs, collected from culture after CMV antigen stimulation. The receptors shown here come from a human donor in good health (CMV status not recorded). Some clones in this sample may be carry-over from other donors' samples. CDR3s include the opening cysteine and the closing phenylalanine or tryptophan. Fields, in order: J gene, D gene, clone size, V gene, CDR3 protein, CDR3 DNA. D genes are given only for firm matches. Clone size is stated in some rows and not others, as once, few, many or a class when expanded.

TRBJ2-7	NA	few	TRBV11-3	CASSSGSSGPYEQYF	TGTGCCAGCAGCTCTGGGAGTAGCGGACCGTACGAGCAGTACTTC
TRBJ2-3	TRBD1	few	TRBV11-2	CASSPGGTGQDTQYF	TGTGCCAGCAGCCCCGGAGGGACAGGGCAAGATACGCAGTATTTT
TRBJ2-3	TRBD2	few	TRBV11-2	CASSHGTSGPDTQYF	TGTGCCAGCAGCCACGGGACTAGCGGGCCAGATACGCAGTATTTT
TRBJ2-3	NA	once	TRBV9	CASSPGWRGTDTQYF	TGTGCCAGCAGTCCAGGGTGGCGGGGCACAGATACGCAGTATTTT
TRBJ1-5	NA	NA	TRBV2	CASSAGTPRSSQHF	TGTGCCAGCAGTGCCGGGACTCCCAGATCGTCCCAGCATTTT
TRBJ1-5	TRBD1	few	TRBV12-3/TRBV12-4	CASRGDRGTRQPQHF	TGTGCCAGCAGAGGGGACAGGGGAACTCGTCAGCCCCAGCATTTT
TRBJ2-7	NA	NA	TRBV6-6	CASQTGGMQGEQYF	TGTGCCAGCCAGACGGGAGGAATGCAGGGGGAGCAGTACTTC
TRBJ1-2	NA	few	TRBV7-9	CASSLDGRSRWGYGYTF	TGTGCCAGCAGCTTAGACGGCCGATCAAGGTGGGGCTATGGCTACACCTTC
TRBJ2-3	TRBD2	NA	TRBV12-3/TRBV12-4	CASSFPLRGGLAGWIDTQYF	TGTGCCAGCAGTTTCCCCCTCCGAGGGGGACTAGCGGGGTGGATAGATACGCAGTATTTT
TRBJ2-2	NA	NA	TRBV7-2	CASSPWANTGELFF	TGTGCCAGCAGCCCCTGGGCGAACACCGGGGAGCTGTTTTTT
TRBJ2-1	NA	NA	TRBV4-1	CASSQGLQSQRGTYNEQFF	TGCGCCAGCAGCCAAGGTCTACAGTCTCAACGGGGGACCTACAATGAGCAGTTCTTC
TRBJ2-3	NA	NA	TRBV6-5	CASSYSEGTGVPPTDTQYF	TGTGCCAGCAGTTACTCGGAGGGGACCGGGGTTCCCCCCACAGATACGCAGTATTTT
TRBJ2-1	TRBD2	NA	TRBV6-4	CASGPAGVSYNEQFF	TGTGCCAGCGGCCCAGCGGGAGTCTCCTACAATGAGCAGTTCTTC
TRBJ2-7	NA	NA	TRBV20-1	CSAQGGARSYEQYF	TGCAGTGCCCAGGGCGGGGCCCGCTCCTACGAGCAGTACTTC
TRBJ1-1	NA	NA	TRBV11-2	CASSLSPGNTEAFF	TGTGCCAGCAGCTTATCCCCAGGGAACACTGAAGCTTTCTTT
TRBJ1-2	NA	NA	TRBV5-4	CASSWGGGYTF	TGTGCCAGCAGCTGGGGGGGCGGCTACACCTTC
TRBJ2-3	TRBD2	NA	TRBV5-4	CASSLYPAGNVDTQYF	TGTGCCAGCAGCTTGTATCCAGCGGGGAATGTAGATACGCAGTATTTT
TRBJ2-1	TRBD2	NA	TRBV11-2	CASSLGGGLGDEQFF	TGTGCCAGCAGCTTAGGGGGAGGGTTAGGCGATGAGCAGTTCTTC
TRBJ2-1	NA	NA	TRBV7-9	CASSLVLGSNEQFF	TGTGCCAGCAGCTTAGTGCTGGGGAGTAATGAGCAGTTCTTC
TRBJ2-7	NA	NA	TRBV23-1	CASSQYAMGPREQYF	TGCGCCAGCAGTCAATACGCTATGGGGCCCCGCGAGCAGTACTTC
TRBJ1-4	TRBD1	NA	TRBV4-1	CASSQPSTGFNEKLFF	TGCGCCAGCAGCCAGCCATCGACAGGGTTTAATGAAAAACTGTTTTTT
TRBJ1-1	TRBD1	NA	TRBV5-1	CASSLVVQGSGNTEAFF	TGCGCCAGCAGCTTGGTGGTACAGGGGTCTGGGAACACTGAAGCTTTCTTT
TRBJ2-7	NA	many	TRBV7-2	CASSLDRISYEQYF	TGTGCCAGCAGCTTAGACAGGATCTCCTACGAGCAGTACTTC
TRBJ2-1	NA	few	TRBV7-6	CASSSPRVPPGASYNEQFF	TGTGCCAGCAGCTCGCCCAGAGTCCCTCCCGGGGCCTCCTACAATGAGCAGTTCTTC
TRBJ2-1	TRBD2	NA	TRBV10-3	CAITNQAGGGYNEQFF	TGTGCCATCACTAATCAAGCGGGAGGGGGTTACAATGAGCAGTTCTTC
TRBJ2-7	NA	many	TRBV7-8	CASSPRLPYEQYF	TGTGCCAGCAGTCCACGTCTACCCTACGAGCAGTACTTC
TRBJ1-4	TRBD1	NA	TRBV7-2	CASSWDREEKLFF	TGTGCCAGCAGCTGGGACAGGGAGGAAAAACTGTTTTTT
TRBJ1-5	NA	NA	TRBV29-1	CSVEVGGGQPQHF	TGCAGCGTTGAAGTAGGGGGGGGACAGCCCCAGCATTTT
TRBJ1-1	NA	few	TRBV4-1	CASSQAPASRAFF	TGCGCCAGCAGCCAAGCCCCGGCGAGTAGGGCTTTCTTT
TRBJ2-1	TRBD2	NA	TRBV20-1	CSARDMRLAVNEQFF	TGCAGTGCTAGAGATATGAGACTAGCCGTCAATGAGCAGTTCTTC
TRBJ2-7	NA	few	TRBV12-3/TRBV12-4	CASNWGGGEQYF	TGTGCCAGCAACTGGGGAGGCGGCGAGCAGTACTTC
TRBJ2-1	TRBD2	NA	TRBV10-3	CAISESAGLAGEYEQFF	TGTGCCATCAGTGAGTCGGCGGGACTAGCGGGAGAGTATGAGCAGTTCTTC
TRBJ2-7	NA	few	TRBV7-9	CASGPNPHEQYF	TGTGCCAGCGGACCTAATCCCCACGAGCAGTACTTC
TRBJ2-2	NA	NA	TRBV7-8	CASRRWEGKNTGELFF	TGTGCCAGCAGGCGGTGGGAAGGGAAGAACACCGGGGAGCTGTTTTTT
TRBJ1-2	NA	few	TRBV7-2	CASSLVNGYGYTF	TGTGCCAGCAGCTTAGTTAACGGCTATGGCTACACCTTC
TRBJ2-1	NA	few	TRBV7-2	CASSLAPVSEQFF	TGTGCCAGCAGCTTAGCCCCGGTTAGTGAGCAGTTCTTC
TRBJ2-4	TRBD1	NA	TRBV5-6	CASSSILQGAGNIQYF	TGTGCCAGCAGCTCGATCCTACAGGGGGCCGGGAACATTCAGTACTTC
TRBJ2-2	NA	NA	TRBV6-6	CASSYFRDHTGELFF	TGTGCCAGCAGTTACTTCCGGGACCACACCGGGGAGCTGTTTTTT
TRBJ1-2	TRBD1	NA	TRBV27	CASSSGTGPGYPYGYTF	TGTGCCAGCAGTTCCGGGACAGGGCCTGGTTATCCCTATGGCTACACCTTC
TRBJ2-3	NA	NA	TRBV7-8	CAIGGRQTTDTQYF	TGTGCCATCGGAGGCCGACAGACCACAGATACGCAGTATTTT
TRBJ1-6	NA	few	TRBV12-3/TRBV12-4	CASSLRVSDSPLHF	TGTGCCAGCAGTTTGAGGGTGAGCGATTCACCCCTCCACTTT
TRBJ1-1	NA	NA	TRBV6-6	CASSYTRQTNTEAFF	TGTGCCAGCAGTTACACGCGACAGACGAACACTGAAGCTTTCTTT
TRBJ1-1	NA	NA	TRBV7-2	CASSLDMVSDTEAFF	TGTGCCAGCAGCTTAGACATGGTTTCGGACACTGAAGCTTTCTTT
TRBJ1-1	NA	NA	TRBV7-2	CASSLGGAGTKTEAFF	TGTGCCAGCAGCTTAGGGGGGGCTGGAACGAAGACTGAAGCTTTCTTT
TRBJ2-7	TRBD1	NA	TRBV6-5	CASSYQWDRPYEQYF	TGTGCCAGCAGTTACCAATGGGACAGACCCTACGAGCAGTACTTC
TRBJ2-3	TRBD2	few	TRBV6-1	CASSEDGRADTQYF	TGTGCCAGCAGTGAAGACGGGAGGGCTGATACGCAGTATTTT
TRBJ1-1	NA	NA	TRBV18	CASSQLAGGRTEAFF	TGTGCCAGCTCTCAACTGGCGGGAGGGAGAACTGAAGCTTTCTTT
TRBJ1-2	NA	NA	TRBV20-1	CSARALTHRDYGYTF	TGCAGTGCTAGAGCCCTCACCCACAGGGACTATGGCTACACCTTC